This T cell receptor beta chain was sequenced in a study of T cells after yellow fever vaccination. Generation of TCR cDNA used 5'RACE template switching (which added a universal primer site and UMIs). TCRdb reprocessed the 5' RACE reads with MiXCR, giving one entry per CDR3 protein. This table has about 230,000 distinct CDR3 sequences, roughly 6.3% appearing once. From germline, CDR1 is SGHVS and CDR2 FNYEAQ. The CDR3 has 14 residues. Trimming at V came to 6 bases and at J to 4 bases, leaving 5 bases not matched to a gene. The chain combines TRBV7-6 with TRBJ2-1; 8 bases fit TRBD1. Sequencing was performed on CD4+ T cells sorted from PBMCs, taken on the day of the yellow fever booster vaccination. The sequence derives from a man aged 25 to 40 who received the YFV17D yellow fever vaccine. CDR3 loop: CASSRQGPYNEQFF. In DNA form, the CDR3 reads TGTGCCAGCAGTCGACAGGGGCCTTACAATGAGCAGTTCTTC.